The sequence of this T cell receptor (beta chain) was determined in a study of CD8 T cells in Susac syndrome. The V and J ends lost 3 bases and 2 bases, in that order; junction bases with no gene match: 0. Germline CDR1 reads KGHSH; CDR2 reads LQKENI. The CDR3 contains 13 residues. Reverse transcription of roughly 0.45 to 1 ug RNA used random hexamers. MiXCR, applied by TCRdb to the immunoSEQ multiplex PCR reads, yields one record per CDR3 protein. This repertoire shows roughly 200,000 distinct CDR3 sequences, roughly 95% found once; its top ten account for more than 0.09%. The source of this sequence is a human donor with multiple sclerosis. The sample taken for sequencing was CD4+ T cells from PBMCs. This chain connects TRBV18 to TRBJ2-5; 7 positions match TRBD1. CDR3 protein: CASSPTGQETQYF. As DNA, the CDR3 is TGTGCCAGCTCACCGACAGGGCAAGAGACCCAGTACTTC.